This T cell receptor beta chain is drawn from a study of blood T cell repertoires in COVID-19 (dated by TCRdb to 2020 to 2022). About the study as a whole: Collaborator samples came from the United States, Italy and Spain and covered acute and convalescent phases of COVID-19. Samples were obtained from the ongoing ImmuneRACE study (first 160 participants) and from about 1,300 subjects provided by 6 global collaborators. The prospective study material was composed of cDNA or gDNA derived from T cells, B-cell-depleted T cells, or PBMCs. Where HLA class I and class II types were available, the types were taken from metadata supplied by the sample provider, not from assay-based typing. A freely available public database, intended as a resource for researchers studying the immune response to SARS-CoV-2, is where the repertoires were released. The dataset comprised deeply sampled blood TCRbeta repertoires from subjects exposed to, actively infected with, or recovered from COVID-19. Sample metadata almost always included a de-identified subject ID, COVID-19 status, age in years and sex. What the study reported, not specific to this receptor: How much clinical and demographic metadata was included differed by source and by participant, and the metadata was provided uncurated.

TCRbeta CDR3 regions were amplified from genomic DNA by means of the immunoSEQ Assay, a bias-controlled multiplex PCR. The paper's processing steps were these. Nucleated cell counts per sample were estimated from amplification of reference gene primers within the assay. Sequence reads were collapsed and filtered to measure the absolute abundance of every unique TCRbeta CDR3 rearrangement. Productive Simpson clonality was computed per sample as the square root of Simpson's diversity index over productive rearrangements. TCRdb retrieved this table from immuneACCESS and kept in-frame rearrangements only. Not all clones are present; in checked studies, unresolved V genes account for under half, and no reason is known for the remainder. Clone size and V and J calls were adopted from that table, with D and trimming inferred from the DNA. The sample data list about 190,000 clones, and approximately 86% of these were observed just once. Approximately 2.3% of the sample rests with the top ten.

Each collaborating institution followed its own protocols to collect whole blood in K2EDTA tubes. For TCRbeta analysis, collaborators shipped samples as frozen whole blood, isolated PBMCs, or DNA extracted from either of those sample types. The CDR3 starts with the cysteine, ends with the phenylalanine, and has 14 residues. CDR3 DNA is the only sequence kept; it has 42 bases, read in frame from the first base. Sequences SGDLS (CDR1) and YYNGEE (CDR2) are obtained from the germline V gene. Trimming takes 0 bases from V and 14 bases from J, and the germline ends sit 19 bases apart. On this clone: Its antigen is currently not known. Base quality data are lacking; no much larger clone is found one base away.

The clonotype was recovered from a man in his 70s with active or convalescent COVID-19. Sequencing was carried out using peripheral blood. Recombination connected TRBV9 to TRBJ2-3; possibly the D gene is TRBD2, per 6 matching bases. Read as DNA, the sequence is TGTGCCAGCAGCGTAGGGGGGGATGCGGGGTGGCCGTATTTT. Protein translation: CASSVGGDAGWPYF.